This TCR beta chain was recovered during a study of cytomegalovirus exposure and HLA in healthy donors. General observations from the study: The study flagged about 160 TCR beta chains as cytomegalovirus-associated.

This CDR3 is built from 15 residues. Germline V gives CDR1 KGHSH, CDR2 LQKENI. The J segment lost 7 bases and the V segment lost 3 bases, leaving 6 bases of the junction unmatched. About this clone itself: Its antigen is currently unknown.

Assay used: immunoSEQ multiplex PCR; TCRdb lists only in-frame clones, some missing. The sample records approximately 100,000 clones, around nine tenths being singletons. Donors were drawn from the approximately 110-subject validation cohort, separate from the approximately 700-subject first cohort. Specimen: PBMCs. The V gene is TRBV18, the J gene TRBJ1-5, with 10 bases that match TRBD1. The sequence derives from a woman under 30 in good health and CMV-seronegative. The DNA for the CDR3 is TGTGCCAGCTCACCGGGACAGGGGTTCGGGCAGCCCCAGCATTTT. This gives the protein CASSPGQGFGQPQHF.